A single sample is the source of the 30 T cell receptor beta chains below, sequenced in a study of neoadjuvant anti-PD-1 for oral cavity cancer. The table came from immunoSEQ multiplex PCR; TCRdb's copy has only in-frame clones and leaves some out. This sample carries roughly 14,000 clones, just over 65% of them seen once, and the ten largest clones take approximately 2.2%. The starting material was PBMCs, obtained before nivolumab (anti-PD-1) treatment. These receptors were taken from a person between 35 and 79 years old with oral cavity squamous cell carcinoma.

The sample holds a few counts of this clone. The chain combines TRBV19 with TRBJ1-3, with D uncertain. Deletions cut 5 bases from V and 1 base from J, with 6 bases between. Germline lookup yields CDR1 LNHDA and CDR2 SQIVND (reference sequence). The CDR3 length is 13 residues. The CDR3 DNA reads TGTGCCAGTAGTGCTCAATCTGGAAACACCATATATTTT. Protein product: CASSAQSGNTIYF.

This clone was found a few times. CDR3 in DNA: TGTGCCAGCAGTTCCACTTCAGGGGGCCCTCAGCCCCAGCATTTT. Translating gives CASSSTSGGPQPQHF. The chain uses TRBV25-1 and TRBJ1-5; 8 bases agree with TRBD1. This CDR3 contains 15 residues. V lost 5 bases, J lost 6 bases, and 9 bases stayed unmatched. Germline V lookup: CDR1 MGHDK, CDR2 SYGVNS. The whole variable domain, filled in from reference TRBV25-1 and TRBJ1-5, reads EADIYQTPRYLVIGTGKKITLECSQTMGHDKMYWYQQDPGMELHLIHYSYGVNSTEKGDLSSESTVSRIRTEHFPLTLESARPSHTSQYLCASSSTSGGPQPQHFGDGTRLSIL.

This clone was picked up a small number of times. The CDR3 is CASSQDLRQGRNEQYF. CDR3 DNA sequence: TGTGCCAGCAGCCAAGATCTTAGGCAGGGGAGGAACGAGCAGTACTTC. The chain is built from TRBV4-2 and TRBJ2-7; either TRBD1 or TRBD2 may supply D (6 bases each). Per the germline V gene, CDR1 is LGHNA and CDR2 is YNFKEQ. The V end lost 0 bases, the J end lost 5 bases, and 17 bases lay between the germline ends. This CDR3 contains 16 residues.

This clone was counted a few times. This chain connects TRBV2 to TRBJ2-7; no definite D call. Germline assignment: CDR1 SNHLY and CDR2 FYNNEI. CDR3 length: 15 amino acids. V lost 4 bases to trimming and J lost 3 bases, with 16 bases between them. The CDR3 sequence is CASSAGPGQGYEQYF. Written as DNA, the CDR3 is TGTGCCAGCAGTGCCGGACCGGGTCAAGGCTACGAGCAGTACTTC.

This clone was seen a handful of times. The chain combines TRBV18 with TRBJ2-2; no firm D call. This CDR3 spans 12 amino acids. Trimming shortened V by 6 bases and J by 3 bases, and 5 bases separated the two germline ends. In germline, CDR1 is KGHSH, CDR2 LQKENI. CDR3 nucleotide sequence: TGTGCCAGCTCCCTCGACACCGGGGAGCTGTTTTTT. This encodes CASSLDTGELFF.

This clone was counted between two and nine times. This chain connects TRBV10-1 to TRBJ2-7, with 8 bases that match TRBD1. This CDR3 is 13 amino acids long. The V and J ends lost 3 bases and 7 bases, in that order; junction bases with no gene match: 5. Per germline, CDR1 WNHNN and CDR2 SYGVQD (reference sequence). CDR3 sequence reads: CASSEGTGNEQYF. Here the CDR3 DNA reads TGCGCCAGCAGTGAAGGGACAGGCAATGAGCAGTACTTC.

V usage is TRBV25-1 and J usage is TRBJ2-1; no reliable D call. Per the germline V gene, CDR1 is MGHDK and CDR2 is SYGVNS. This CDR3 has 16 residues. V gave up 4 bases and J gave up 0 bases, with 13 bases separating them. CDR3 nucleotides: TGTGCCAGCAGTGCTGCCGCACAGAGCTCCTACAATGAGCAGTTCTTC. Its protein is CASSAAAQSSYNEQFF.

In this sample, this clone turned up once. The CDR3 sequence: CASSTWTGEHGYTF. CDR3 in DNA: TGTGCCAGTAGCACTTGGACAGGGGAACATGGCTACACCTTC. This chain links TRBV19 with TRBJ1-2, with TRBD1 matching over 9 bases. The CDR3 spans 14 residues. V trimming: 6 bases; J trimming: 6 bases; junction bases outside the gene matches: 8. Looked up from germline, CDR1 is LNHDA and CDR2 is SQIVND (reference sequence).

This clone was detected a few times. The chain couples TRBV11-1 to TRBJ1-1; D gene ambiguous. Trimming took 8 bases from V and 0 from J, leaving 10 bases between them. The V gene's germline CDR1 is SGHAT and CDR2 FQDESV (reference sequence). This CDR3 comprises 13 residues. The CDR3 DNA reads as TGTGCCAGCTCGGTGAAGATGAACACTGAAGCTTTCTTT. Its protein product is CASSVKMNTEAFF.

V gene TRBV19 combines with J gene TRBJ2-7, with 12 bases matching TRBD2. CDR3 length equals 15 residues. Germline CDR1 and CDR2: LNHDA and SQIVND (reference sequence). V lost 3 bases to trimming and J lost 2 bases; unmatched junction nucleotides: 2. CDR3: CASSILAGGTYEQYF. Written as DNA, the CDR3 is TGTGCCAGTAGTATCCTAGCGGGAGGGACCTACGAGCAGTACTTC.

Here the CDR3 reads CASSLGTGAVNEKLFF. CDR3 bases: TGTGCCAGCAGCCTAGGGACAGGGGCCGTGAATGAAAAACTGTTTTTT. The rearrangement uses TRBV11-2 and TRBJ1-4; 10 bases agree with TRBD1. Germline loops: CDR1 SGHAT, CDR2 FQNNGV. The CDR3 loop spans 16 amino acids. V shed 5 bases, J shed 5 bases, and the junction held 8 bases outside the gene matches.

CDR3 coding DNA: TGCGCCAGCAGTGAGAACAGAGGAAACACCATATATTTT. Protein: CASSENRGNTIYF. J is TRBJ1-3 and V is TRBV10-1; no definite D call. V was pared by 2 bases and J by 4 bases, with 6 bases between. CDR3 length: 13 amino acids. Germline V lookup: CDR1 WNHNN, CDR2 SYGVQD (reference sequence).

The chain combines TRBV28 with TRBJ1-2, with D unclear. This CDR3 contains 11 residues. The V end lost 6 bases, the J end lost 10 bases, and 12 bases lay between the germline ends. From germline, CDR1 is MDHEN and CDR2 SYDVKM. This CDR3 is CASSSLPYYTF. For the CDR3, the DNA is TGTGCCAGCAGCTCCCTCCCATACTACACCTTC.

This clone was counted between two and nine times. The chain employs TRBV5-1 and TRBJ1-2; TRBD1 might be the D (6 bases). Trimming cost V 1 base and J 4 bases, with 11 bases left between them. Per the germline V gene, CDR1 is SGHRS and CDR2 is YFSETQ. The CDR3 is 14 amino acids. In DNA, the CDR3 is TGCGCCAGCAGCTTGTCGCAGGGGACCTATGGCTACACCTTC. As protein: CASSLSQGTYGYTF.

This chain links TRBV9 with TRBJ2-2, with TRBD2 matching 11 bases. This CDR3 is built from 16 residues. Trimming took 0 bases from V and 9 from J; bases not matched to a gene: 7. CDR1 SGDLS and CDR2 YYNGEE come from the germline V gene. The CDR3 reads CASSVAGSGGARELFF. The CDR3 bases are TGTGCCAGCAGCGTAGCTGGTAGCGGGGGGGCCCGGGAGCTGTTTTTT.

This chain uses TRBV7-8 with TRBJ1-3; maybe TRBD1 (6 bases). In germline, CDR1 is SGHVS, CDR2 FQNEAQ. CDR3 length: 16 residues. Trimming pared 4 bases from V and 4 bases from J, leaving 17 bases between. CDR3 region: CASSSLFRGDGNTIYF. CDR3 nucleotide sequence: TGTGCCAGCAGCTCCCTTTTCAGGGGTGACGGAAACACCATATATTTT.

This chain links TRBV9 with TRBJ2-1; D may be TRBD1 (6 bases). In germline, CDR1 is SGDLS, CDR2 YYNGEE. The CDR3 is made up of 17 amino acids. V lost 3 bases to trimming and J lost 6 bases, with 22 bases between them. The CDR3 loop is CASSGGGRTATLNEQFF. CDR3 sequence (DNA): TGTGCCAGCAGCGGAGGGGGAAGGACAGCTACCCTCAATGAGCAGTTCTTC.

The chain is built from TRBV11-2 and TRBJ2-2, with D possibly matching TRBD1 (6 bases). Per the germline V gene, CDR1 is SGHAT and CDR2 is FQNNGV. V was clipped by 3 bases and J by 3 bases, with 11 bases between them. The CDR3 totals 15 residues. The CDR3 region has the DNA TGTGCCAGCAGCTTTCAGGGGTCGCACACCGGGGAGCTGTTTTTT. Translated: CASSFQGSHTGELFF.

V is TRBV11-3 and J is TRBJ2-3, with TRBD2 as a possible D gene (6 bases). Germline V CDR1 and CDR2: SGHNT, YENEEA. CDR3 length: 15 amino acids. The ends were cut back, 5 bases at V and 2 bases at J, with 14 bases in the middle. DNA of the CDR3: TGTGCCAGCAGCCCCGGGGGTGGGCCCACAGATACGCAGTATTTT. The encoded protein is CASSPGGGPTDTQYF.

This chain joins TRBV5-1 and TRBJ2-2; no firm D call. V was clipped by 0 bases and J by 0 bases, with 12 bases between them. Per germline, CDR1 SGHRS and CDR2 YFSETQ. This CDR3 has 17 residues. The CDR3: CASSLGSGRTNTGELFF. The CDR3, as DNA: TGCGCCAGCAGCTTGGGCTCAGGCCGGACGAACACCGGGGAGCTGTTTTTT.

The gene calls are TRBV6-1 and TRBJ2-2; D gene uncertain. CDR1 MNHNS and CDR2 SASEGT come from the germline V gene. The CDR3 runs to 15 residues. Trimming shortened V by 6 bases and J by 0 bases, and 11 bases separated the two germline ends. The CDR3, as DNA: TGTGCCAGCAGATCAGATACAGCGAACACCGGGGAGCTGTTTTTT. Protein: CASRSDTANTGELFF.

The chain employs TRBV5-4 and TRBJ2-7; 8 positions match TRBD1. V trimming: 4 bases; J trimming: 3 bases; junction bases outside the gene matches: 9. The CDR3 totals 15 residues. CDR1 is SGHNT and CDR2 is YYREEE in the germline V gene (reference sequence). DNA for the CDR3: TGTGCCAGCAGCCCGGTGACAGGGGACGGCTACGAGCAGTACTTC. Translation: CASSPVTGDGYEQYF.

CDR3 DNA: TGTGCCAGCAGCCCCTTCGGAGGGGGCGCGAACTATGGCTACACCTTC. This sequence encodes CASSPFGGGANYGYTF. The chain employs TRBV5-5 and TRBJ1-2; 7 positions match TRBD1. The CDR3 covers 16 residues. The V gene end was trimmed by 4 bases and the J gene end by 2 bases; junction bases not matched to a gene: 11. Germline V CDR1 and CDR2: SGHKS, YYEKEE (reference sequence).

The chain employs TRBV7-7 and TRBJ2-3, with D tentatively TRBD2 (6 bases). Trimming removed 5 bases from V and 3 bases from J, with 9 bases in between. The CDR3 loop spans 13 amino acids. Germline assignment: CDR1 SSHAT and CDR2 FNYEAQ (reference sequence). The CDR3 loop is CASSHGGTDTQYF. As DNA, the CDR3 is TGTGCCAGCAGCCATGGGGGGACAGATACGCAGTATTTT. Looking up the rest from reference TRBV7-7 and TRBJ2-3 gives the full variable domain: GAGVSQSPRYKVTKRGQDVTLRCDPISSHATLYWYQQALGQGPEFLTYFNYEAQPDKSGLPSDRFSAERPEGSISTLTIQRTEQRDSAMYRCASSHGGTDTQYFGPGTRLTVL.

The chain couples TRBV5-1 to TRBJ2-3, with TRBD2 matching over 10 bases. Germline-derived CDR1 and CDR2 are SGHRS and YFSETQ. The CDR3 runs to 18 residues. The ends lost 4 bases at V and 4 bases at J; junction bases unmatched: 15. As DNA, the CDR3 is TGCGCCAGCAGCCCGGAGGCTAGCGGGAGCGGGAACCCAGATACGCAGTATTTT. Its translation: CASSPEASGSGNPDTQYF.

The genes are TRBV15 and TRBJ1-2; maybe TRBD1 (5 bases). The CDR3 runs 15 residues. V lost 4 bases and J lost 3, with 15 bases in between. Per germline, CDR1 LNHNV and CDR2 YYDKDF (reference sequence). CDR3 in amino acids: CATSKTREVYYGYTF. The CDR3, as DNA: TGTGCCACCAGCAAGACCAGGGAGGTATACTATGGCTACACCTTC.

A word on this clone: One end of the junction varies from germline; a read error may be responsible. The chain recombines TRBV13 with TRBJ2-1; 7 bases agree with TRBD1. The CDR3 runs to 16 residues. The germline gives CDR1 PRHDT, CDR2 FYEKMQ (reference sequence). CDR3 sequence reads: CASSLGQVLSYNEQFF. CDR3 in DNA: TGTGCCAGCAGCCTAGGACAGGTTCTCTCCTACAATGAGCAGTTCTTC.

In its sample, this clone was seen a few times. CDR3 sequence: CASRETYRGREAFF. CDR3 DNA: TGTGCCAGCAGGGAGACCTACAGGGGGCGTGAAGCTTTCTTT. This chain uses TRBV13 with TRBJ1-1; 9 bases align to TRBD1. Losses at the gene ends were 6 bases for V and 7 bases for J; bases not matched to a gene: 9. Germline-derived CDR1 and CDR2 are PRHDT and FYEKMQ (reference sequence). The CDR3 consists of 14 residues.

The chain couples TRBV29-1 to TRBJ2-3; unclear D gene. The V and J ends lost 1 base and 4 bases respectively, with 0 bases between them. There are 10 residues in the CDR3. Germline V gene sequence: CDR1 SQVTM, CDR2 ANQGSEA. The CDR3 region has the DNA TGCAGCGTTGAAGCAGATACGCAGTATTTT. The encoded protein is CSVEADTQYF.

The chain links TRBV25-1 to TRBJ2-1, with 7 bases aligning to TRBD1. Germline V lookup: CDR1 MGHDK, CDR2 SYGVNS. V was pared by 4 bases and J by 6 bases, with 6 bases of the junction left unmatched. CDR3 length equals 14 residues. CDR3 region: CASSGQGNLNEQFF. The CDR3 bases are TGTGCCAGCAGTGGACAGGGCAACCTCAATGAGCAGTTCTTC.